The T cell receptor beta chain described here comes from a study of regulatory T cells in long-lasting Graves disease. Time point indicated: newly diagnosed GD, antithyroid drugs for less than 3 months. The TCR library used RNA extracted from PBMCs. CDR3-region Arm-PCR and iRepertoire HTBI primers produced the TCR beta libraries. TCRdb passed the multiplex PCR reads through MiXCR, listing each CDR3 protein once. The repertoire holds about 540,000 distinct CDR3 sequences, with approximately 13% as singletons. Germline V CDR1 and CDR2: SGHTA, FQGTGA. The J segment lost 2 bases and the V segment lost 4 bases, leaving 7 bases of the junction unmatched. The CDR3 spans 18 residues. The data also belong to a second study, concerning T cells in Graves' hyperthyroidism and ophthalmopathy. Turning to that study: In the first-round RT-PCR of the TCR CDR3, the HTBI primer set was used. The model forecast ophthalmopathy, anticipating it by a median around 6.5 months before onset.

This clonotype originated in a young man with Graves disease. V gene TRBV7-3 combines with J gene TRBJ2-1; 14 bases align to TRBD2. Sequenced here: peripheral blood mononuclear cells (PBMCs), sampled at new diagnosis, from a patient treated with antithyroid drugs. The CDR3 loop is CASSSGGLAGDPYNEQFF. The CDR3 DNA reads as TGTGCCAGCAGCTCTGGGGGACTAGCGGGAGACCCCTACAATGAGCAGTTCTTC. Based on the CDR3 plus reference TRBV7-3 and TRBJ2-1, the full variable domain is GAGVSQTPSNKVTEKGKYVELRCDPISGHTALYWYRQSLGQGPEFLIYFQGTGAADDSGLPNDRFFAVRPEGSVSTLKIQRTERGDSAVYLCASSSGGLAGDPYNEQFFGPGTRLTVL.